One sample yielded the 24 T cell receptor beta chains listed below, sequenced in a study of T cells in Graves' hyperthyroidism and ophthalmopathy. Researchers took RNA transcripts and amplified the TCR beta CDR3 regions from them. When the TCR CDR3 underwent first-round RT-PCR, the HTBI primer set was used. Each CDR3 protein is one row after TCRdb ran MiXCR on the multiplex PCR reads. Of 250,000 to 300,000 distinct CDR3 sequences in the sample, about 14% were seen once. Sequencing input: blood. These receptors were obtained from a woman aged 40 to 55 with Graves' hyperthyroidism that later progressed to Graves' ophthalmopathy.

The CDR3 loop is CSVEDLRDSNTDTQYF. CDR3 nucleotides: TGCAGCGTTGAAGACCTCCGGGACAGTAACACAGATACGCAGTATTTT. J is TRBJ2-3 and V is TRBV29-1; 7 bases line up with TRBD1. The CDR3 has 16 amino acids. The germline CDR1 and CDR2 sequences are SQVTM and ANQGSEA. The V gene end was trimmed by 0 bases and the J gene end by 2 bases; junction bases not matched to a gene: 8.

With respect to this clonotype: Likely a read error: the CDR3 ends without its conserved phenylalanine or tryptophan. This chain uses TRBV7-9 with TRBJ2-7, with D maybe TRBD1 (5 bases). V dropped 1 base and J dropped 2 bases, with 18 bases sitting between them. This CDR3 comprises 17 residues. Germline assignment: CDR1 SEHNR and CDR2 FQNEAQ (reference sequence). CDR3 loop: CASSLVTLDSNPYEQYL. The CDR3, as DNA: TGTGCCAGCAGCTTAGTAACGCTCGACAGTAACCCCTACGAGCAGTACCTC.

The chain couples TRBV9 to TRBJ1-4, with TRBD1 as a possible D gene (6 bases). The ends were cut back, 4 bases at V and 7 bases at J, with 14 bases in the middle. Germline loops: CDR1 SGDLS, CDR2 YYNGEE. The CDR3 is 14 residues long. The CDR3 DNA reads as TGTGCCAGCAGCCGGGGGGCAGGGAGTGAAAAACTGTTTTTT. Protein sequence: CASSRGAGSEKLFF.

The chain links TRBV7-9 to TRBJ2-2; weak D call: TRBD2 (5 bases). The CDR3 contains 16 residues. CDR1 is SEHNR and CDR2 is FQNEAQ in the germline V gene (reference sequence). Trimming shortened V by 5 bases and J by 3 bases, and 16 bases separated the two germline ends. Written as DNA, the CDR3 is TGTGCCAGCAGCCCGGGGTCCGACATGGACACCGGGGAGCTGTTTTTT. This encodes CASSPGSDMDTGELFF.

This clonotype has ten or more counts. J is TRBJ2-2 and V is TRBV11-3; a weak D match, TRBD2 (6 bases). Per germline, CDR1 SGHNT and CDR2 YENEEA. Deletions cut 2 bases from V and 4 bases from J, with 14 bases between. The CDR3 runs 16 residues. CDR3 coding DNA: TGTGCCAGCAGCTTATATGGAGGGGACCTCACCGGGGAGCTGTTTTTT. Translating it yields CASSLYGGDLTGELFF.

This chain's CDR3 is CASSGTSGSRTSYNEQFF. Here the CDR3 DNA reads TGTGCCAGCAGCGGGACTAGCGGGAGTCGTACGTCCTACAATGAGCAGTTCTTC. The chain recombines TRBV7-9 with TRBJ2-1; 14 bases are a match to TRBD2. The germline gives CDR1 SEHNR, CDR2 FQNEAQ (reference sequence). With V trimmed by 5 bases and J by 1 base, 7 bases remained unmatched. The CDR3 sequence is 18 residues long.

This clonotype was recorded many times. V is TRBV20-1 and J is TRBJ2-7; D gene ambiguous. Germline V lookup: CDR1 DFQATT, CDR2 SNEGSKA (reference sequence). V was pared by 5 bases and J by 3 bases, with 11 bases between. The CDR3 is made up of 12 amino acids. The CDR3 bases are TGCAGTGCTGGCCTATCCTACTACGAGCAGTACTTC. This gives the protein CSAGLSYYEQYF.

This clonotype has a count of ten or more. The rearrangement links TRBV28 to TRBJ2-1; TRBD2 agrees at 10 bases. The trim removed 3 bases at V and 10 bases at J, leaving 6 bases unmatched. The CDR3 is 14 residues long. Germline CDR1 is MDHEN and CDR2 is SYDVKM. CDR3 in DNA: TGTGCCAGCAGTTTCAATTTAGCGGGAGGCGAGCAGTTCTTC. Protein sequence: CASSFNLAGGEQFF.

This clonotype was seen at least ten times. For the CDR3, the DNA is TGTGCCAGCAGTCAATACGGGCCCAGGGCCATCAATCAGCCCCAGCATTTT. This sequence encodes CASSQYGPRAINQPQHF. The chain carries TRBV12-3 or TRBV12-4 and TRBJ1-5; tentative D call: TRBD1 (5 bases). Trimming took 5 bases from V and 3 from J, leaving 20 bases between them. The CDR3 has 17 residues.

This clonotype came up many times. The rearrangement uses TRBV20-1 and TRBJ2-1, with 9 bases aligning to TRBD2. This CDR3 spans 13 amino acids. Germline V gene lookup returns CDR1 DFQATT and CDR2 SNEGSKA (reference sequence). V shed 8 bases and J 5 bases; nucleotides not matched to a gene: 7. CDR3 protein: CSPGGLANNEQFF. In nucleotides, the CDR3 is TGCAGTCCCGGGGGACTAGCAAACAATGAGCAGTTCTTC.

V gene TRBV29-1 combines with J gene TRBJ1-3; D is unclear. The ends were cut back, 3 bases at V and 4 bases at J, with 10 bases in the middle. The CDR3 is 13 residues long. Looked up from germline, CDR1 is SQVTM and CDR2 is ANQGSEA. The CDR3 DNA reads TGCAGCGTTGAGAAGGGTTCCGGAAACACCATATATTTT. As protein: CSVEKGSGNTIYF.

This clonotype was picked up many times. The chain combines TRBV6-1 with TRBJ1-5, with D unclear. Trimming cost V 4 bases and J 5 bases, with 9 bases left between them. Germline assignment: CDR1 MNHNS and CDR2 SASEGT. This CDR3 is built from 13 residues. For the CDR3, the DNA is TGTGCCAGCAGTGTGAGAGCAGATCAGCCCCAGCATTTT. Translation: CASSVRADQPQHF.

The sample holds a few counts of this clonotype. CDR3 sequence (DNA): TGCGCCAGCAGCCAAGAACCCCCCGGCTCCTACAATGAGCAGTTCTTC. Protein: CASSQEPPGSYNEQFF. The rearrangement joins TRBV4-1 to TRBJ2-1, with D unresolved. The V and J ends lost 0 bases and 0 bases respectively, with 9 bases between them. The CDR3 length is 16 residues. Germline-derived CDR1 and CDR2 are MGHRA and YSYEKL.

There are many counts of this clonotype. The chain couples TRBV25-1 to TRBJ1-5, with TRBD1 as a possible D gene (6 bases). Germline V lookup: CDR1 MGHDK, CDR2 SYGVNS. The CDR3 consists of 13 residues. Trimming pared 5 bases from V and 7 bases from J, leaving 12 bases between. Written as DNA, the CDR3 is TGTGCCAGCAGTCGTAGGGGGGACCAGCCCCAGCATTTT. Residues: CASSRRGDQPQHF.

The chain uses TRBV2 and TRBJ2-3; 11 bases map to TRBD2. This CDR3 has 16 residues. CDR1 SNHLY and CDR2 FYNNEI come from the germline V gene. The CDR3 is CVGSPTLAGATDTQYF. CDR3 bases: TGTGTCGGCAGTCCTACACTAGCGGGAGCTACAGATACGCAGTATTTT.

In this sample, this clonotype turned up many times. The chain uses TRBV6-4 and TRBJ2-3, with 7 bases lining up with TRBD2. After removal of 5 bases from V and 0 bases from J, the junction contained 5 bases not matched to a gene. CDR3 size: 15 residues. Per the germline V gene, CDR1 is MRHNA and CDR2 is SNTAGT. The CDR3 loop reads CASSNGLESTDTQYF. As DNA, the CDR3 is TGTGCCAGCAGTAACGGACTAGAGAGCACAGATACGCAGTATTTT.

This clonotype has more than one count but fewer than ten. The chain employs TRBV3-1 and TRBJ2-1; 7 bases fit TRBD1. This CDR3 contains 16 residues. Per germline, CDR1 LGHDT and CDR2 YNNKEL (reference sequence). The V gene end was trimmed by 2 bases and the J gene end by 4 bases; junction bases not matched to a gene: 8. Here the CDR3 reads CASSQPRRDRYNEQFF. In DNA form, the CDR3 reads TGTGCCAGCAGCCAACCCCGACGGGACAGATACAATGAGCAGTTCTTC.

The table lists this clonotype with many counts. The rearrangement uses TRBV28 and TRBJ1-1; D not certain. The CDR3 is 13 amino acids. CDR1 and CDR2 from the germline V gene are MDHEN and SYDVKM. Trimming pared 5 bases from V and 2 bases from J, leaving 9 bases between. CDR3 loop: CASSRTSNTEAFF. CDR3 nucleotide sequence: TGTGCCAGCAGTCGGACCAGTAACACTGAAGCTTTCTTT.

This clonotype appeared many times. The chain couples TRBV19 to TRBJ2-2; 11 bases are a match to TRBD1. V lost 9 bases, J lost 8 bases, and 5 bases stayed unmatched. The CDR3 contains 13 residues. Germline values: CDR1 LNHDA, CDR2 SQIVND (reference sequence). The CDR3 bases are TGTGCCAGCCGGGACAGGGGGTCTGGGGAGCTGTTTTTT. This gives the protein CASRDRGSGELFF.

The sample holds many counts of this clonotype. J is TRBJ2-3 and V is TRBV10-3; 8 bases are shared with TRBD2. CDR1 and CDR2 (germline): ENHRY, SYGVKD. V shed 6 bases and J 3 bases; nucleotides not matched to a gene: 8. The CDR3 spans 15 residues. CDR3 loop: CAIRRAGAGTDTQYF. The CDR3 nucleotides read TGTGCCATCAGAAGAGCGGGAGCAGGAACAGATACGCAGTATTTT.

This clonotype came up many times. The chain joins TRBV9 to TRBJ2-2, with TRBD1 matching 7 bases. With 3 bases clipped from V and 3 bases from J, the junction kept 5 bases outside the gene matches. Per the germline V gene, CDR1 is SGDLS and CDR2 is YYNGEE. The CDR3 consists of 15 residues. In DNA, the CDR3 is TGTGCCAGCAGCGCGAGGGGGACAGACACCGGGGAGCTGTTTTTT. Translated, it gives CASSARGTDTGELFF.

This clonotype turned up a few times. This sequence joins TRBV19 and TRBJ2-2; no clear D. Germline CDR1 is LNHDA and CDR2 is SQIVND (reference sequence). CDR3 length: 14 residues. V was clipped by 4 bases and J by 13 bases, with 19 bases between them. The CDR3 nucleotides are TGTGCCAGTAGTACCAACCCGGGTTCCCTGGGGCTGTTTTTT. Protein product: CASSTNPGSLGLFF.

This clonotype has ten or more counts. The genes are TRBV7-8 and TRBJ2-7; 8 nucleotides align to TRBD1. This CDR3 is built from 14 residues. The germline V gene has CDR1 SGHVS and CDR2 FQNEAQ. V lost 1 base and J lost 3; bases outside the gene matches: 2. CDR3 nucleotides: TGTGCCAGCAGCTTAGGGACAGGGAGCTACGAGCAGTACTTC. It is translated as CASSLGTGSYEQYF.

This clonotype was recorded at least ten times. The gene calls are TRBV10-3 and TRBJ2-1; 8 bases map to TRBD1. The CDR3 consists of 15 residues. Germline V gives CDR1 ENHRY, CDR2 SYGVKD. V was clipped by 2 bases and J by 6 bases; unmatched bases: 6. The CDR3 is CAISEGPGGGNEQFF. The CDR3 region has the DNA TGTGCCATCAGTGAGGGGCCAGGGGGCGGCAATGAGCAGTTCTTC.